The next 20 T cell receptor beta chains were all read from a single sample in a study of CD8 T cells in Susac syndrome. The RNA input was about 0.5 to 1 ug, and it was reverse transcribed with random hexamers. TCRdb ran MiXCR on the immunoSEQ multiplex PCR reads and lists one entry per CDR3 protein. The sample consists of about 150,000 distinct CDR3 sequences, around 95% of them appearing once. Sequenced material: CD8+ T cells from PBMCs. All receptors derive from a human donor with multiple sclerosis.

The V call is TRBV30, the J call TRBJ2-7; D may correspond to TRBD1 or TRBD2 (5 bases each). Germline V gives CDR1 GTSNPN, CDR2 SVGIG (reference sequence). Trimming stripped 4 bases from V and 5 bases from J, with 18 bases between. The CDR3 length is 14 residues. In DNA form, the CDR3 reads TGTGCCTGGATGAGGGGCCACGGGTTCGACGAGCAGTACTTC. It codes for CAWMRGHGFDEQYF. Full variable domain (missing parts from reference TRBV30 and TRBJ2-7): SQTIHQWPATLVQPVGSPLSLECTVEGTSNPNLYWYRQAAGRGLQLLFYSVGIGQISSEVPQNLSASRPQDRQFILSSKKLLLSDSGFYLCAWMRGHGFDEQYFGPGTRLTVT.

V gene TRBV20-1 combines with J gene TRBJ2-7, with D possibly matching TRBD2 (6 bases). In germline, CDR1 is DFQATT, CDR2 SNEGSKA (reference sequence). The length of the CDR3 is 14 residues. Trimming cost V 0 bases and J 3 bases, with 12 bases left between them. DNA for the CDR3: TGCAGTGCTAGAGAGGGAGGAGGCTACTACGAGCAGTACTTC. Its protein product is CSAREGGGYYEQYF.

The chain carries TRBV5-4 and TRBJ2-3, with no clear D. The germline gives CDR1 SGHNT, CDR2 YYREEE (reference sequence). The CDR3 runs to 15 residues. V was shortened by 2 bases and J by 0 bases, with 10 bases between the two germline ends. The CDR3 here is CASSLRHSSTDTQYF. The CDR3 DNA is TGTGCCAGCAGCTTACGGCACTCCAGCACAGATACGCAGTATTTT.

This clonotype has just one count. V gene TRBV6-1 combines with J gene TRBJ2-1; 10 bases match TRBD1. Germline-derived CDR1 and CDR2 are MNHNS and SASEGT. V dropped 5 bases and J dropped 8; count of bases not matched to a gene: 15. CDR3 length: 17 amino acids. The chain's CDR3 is CASSLGQGTYFQDEQFF. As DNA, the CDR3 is TGTGCCAGCAGTCTGGGACAGGGGACCTACTTTCAGGATGAGCAGTTCTTC.

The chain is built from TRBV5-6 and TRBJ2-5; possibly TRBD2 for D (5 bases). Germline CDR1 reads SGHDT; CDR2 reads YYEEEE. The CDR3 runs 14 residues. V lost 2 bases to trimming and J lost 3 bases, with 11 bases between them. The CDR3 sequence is CASSLNTREETQYF. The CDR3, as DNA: TGTGCCAGCAGCTTAAACACGAGGGAAGAGACCCAGTACTTC.

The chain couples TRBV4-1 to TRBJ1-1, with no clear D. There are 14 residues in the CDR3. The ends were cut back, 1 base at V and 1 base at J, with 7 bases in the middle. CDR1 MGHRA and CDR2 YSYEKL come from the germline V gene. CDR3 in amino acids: CASSQVAGNTEAFF. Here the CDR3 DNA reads TGCGCCAGCAGCCAAGTTGCGGGGAACACTGAAGCTTTCTTT.

The CDR3 sequence: CASSPPPGQPYEQYV. CDR3 DNA sequence: TGTGCCAGCAGCCCACCCCCGGGACAGCCCTACGAGCAGTACGTC. The chain employs TRBV7-9 and TRBJ2-7; TRBD1 agrees at 7 bases. This CDR3 contains 15 residues. CDR1 is SEHNR and CDR2 is FQNEAQ in the germline V gene (reference sequence). Trimming cost V 5 bases and J 2 bases; bases outside gene matches: 9.

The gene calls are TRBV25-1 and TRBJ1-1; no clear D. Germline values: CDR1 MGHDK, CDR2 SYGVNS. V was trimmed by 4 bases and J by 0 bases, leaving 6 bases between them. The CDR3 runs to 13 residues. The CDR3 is CASSVAVNTEAFF. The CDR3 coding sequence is TGTGCCAGCAGTGTAGCAGTGAACACTGAAGCTTTCTTT.

The CDR3 nucleotides are TGCGCCAGCAGCTACCAGGACAGATTTGGCTACACCTTC. The encoded protein is CASSYQDRFGYTF. This chain links TRBV5-1 with TRBJ1-2; tentative D call: TRBD1 (6 bases). Germline CDR1 and CDR2: SGHRS and YFSETQ. V was shortened by 3 bases and J by 7 bases, with 13 bases between the two germline ends. This CDR3 comprises 13 residues.

CDR3 loop: CASRQGQGASNEQFF. In nucleotides, the CDR3 is TGTGCCAGCAGACAGGGACAGGGGGCCTCCAATGAGCAGTTCTTC. The chain combines TRBV6-6 with TRBJ2-1, with 12 positions matching TRBD1. The CDR3 sequence is 15 residues long. Germline CDR1 MNHNY, CDR2 SVGAGI (reference sequence). Trimming cost V 6 bases and J 6 bases; bases outside gene matches: 6.

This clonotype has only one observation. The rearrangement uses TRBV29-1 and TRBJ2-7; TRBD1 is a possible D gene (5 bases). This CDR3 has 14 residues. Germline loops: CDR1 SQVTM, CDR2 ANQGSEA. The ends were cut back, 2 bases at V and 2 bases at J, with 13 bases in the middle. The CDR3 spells CSVELRDSTYEQYF. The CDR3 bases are TGCAGCGTTGAACTTCGAGACAGTACCTACGAGCAGTACTTC.

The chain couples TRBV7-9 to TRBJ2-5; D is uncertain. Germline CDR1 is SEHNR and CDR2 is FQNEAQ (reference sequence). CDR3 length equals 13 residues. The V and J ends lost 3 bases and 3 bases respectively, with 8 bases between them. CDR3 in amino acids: CASSFDAKETQYF. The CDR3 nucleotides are TGTGCCAGCAGCTTCGACGCGAAAGAGACCCAGTACTTC.

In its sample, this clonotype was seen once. Here the CDR3 reads CASSPYRGTGQPQHF. For the CDR3, the DNA is TGTGCCAGCAGCCCCTACAGGGGGACCGGTCAGCCCCAGCATTTT. The gene calls are TRBV6-5 and TRBJ1-5, with 8 bases matching TRBD1. In germline, CDR1 is MNHEY, CDR2 SVGAGI. This CDR3 is built from 15 residues. Trimming removed 6 bases from V and 6 bases from J; junction bases left unmatched: 10.

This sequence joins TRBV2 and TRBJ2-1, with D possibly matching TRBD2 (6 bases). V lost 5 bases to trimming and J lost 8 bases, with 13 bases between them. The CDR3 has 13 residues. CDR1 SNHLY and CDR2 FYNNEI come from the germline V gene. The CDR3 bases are TGTGCCAGCAGTCCGGGGGTTAAAGATGAGCAGTTCTTC. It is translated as CASSPGVKDEQFF.

The CDR3 here is CASSHRGLTSSYNEQFF. CDR3 sequence (DNA): TGTGCCAGCAGCCACCGGGGACTCACTAGCTCCTACAATGAGCAGTTCTTC. V is TRBV3-1 and J is TRBJ2-1; D might be TRBD2 (6 bases). V was trimmed by 3 bases and J by 0 bases, leaving 15 bases between them. The CDR3 sequence is 17 residues long. Germline-derived CDR1 and CDR2 are LGHDT and YNNKEL (reference sequence).

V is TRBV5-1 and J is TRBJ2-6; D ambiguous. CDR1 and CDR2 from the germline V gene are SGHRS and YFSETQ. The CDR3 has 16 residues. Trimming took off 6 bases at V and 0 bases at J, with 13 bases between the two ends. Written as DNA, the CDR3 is TGCGCCAGCACTCCAACACCGAGCTCTGGGGCCAACGTCCTGACTTTC. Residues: CASTPTPSSGANVLTF.

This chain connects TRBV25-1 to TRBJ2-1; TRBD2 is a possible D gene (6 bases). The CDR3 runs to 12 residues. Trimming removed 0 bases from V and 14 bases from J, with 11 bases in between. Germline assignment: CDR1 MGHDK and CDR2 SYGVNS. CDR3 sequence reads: CASSEYGGTEFF. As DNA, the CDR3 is TGTGCCAGCAGTGAATATGGAGGGACGGAGTTCTTC.

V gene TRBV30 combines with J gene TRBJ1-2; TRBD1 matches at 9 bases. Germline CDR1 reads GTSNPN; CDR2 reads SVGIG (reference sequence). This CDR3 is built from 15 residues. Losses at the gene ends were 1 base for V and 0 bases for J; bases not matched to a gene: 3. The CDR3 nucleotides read TGTGCCTGGAGTGAGGGACAGGGAACTAACTATGGCTACACCTTC. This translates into CAWSEGQGTNYGYTF.

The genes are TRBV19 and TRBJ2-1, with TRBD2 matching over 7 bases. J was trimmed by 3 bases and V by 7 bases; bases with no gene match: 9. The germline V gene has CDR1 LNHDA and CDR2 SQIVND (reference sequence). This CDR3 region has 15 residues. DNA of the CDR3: TGTGCCAGTAAACCCGGGGGGTCGCTCTACAATGAGCAGTTCTTC. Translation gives CASKPGGSLYNEQFF.

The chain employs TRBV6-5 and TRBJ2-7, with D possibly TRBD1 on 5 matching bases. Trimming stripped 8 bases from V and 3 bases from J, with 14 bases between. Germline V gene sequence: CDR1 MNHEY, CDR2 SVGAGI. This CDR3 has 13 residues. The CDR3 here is CASGPTVFYEQYV. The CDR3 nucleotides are TGTGCCAGCGGACCGACAGTTTTCTACGAGCAGTACGTC.